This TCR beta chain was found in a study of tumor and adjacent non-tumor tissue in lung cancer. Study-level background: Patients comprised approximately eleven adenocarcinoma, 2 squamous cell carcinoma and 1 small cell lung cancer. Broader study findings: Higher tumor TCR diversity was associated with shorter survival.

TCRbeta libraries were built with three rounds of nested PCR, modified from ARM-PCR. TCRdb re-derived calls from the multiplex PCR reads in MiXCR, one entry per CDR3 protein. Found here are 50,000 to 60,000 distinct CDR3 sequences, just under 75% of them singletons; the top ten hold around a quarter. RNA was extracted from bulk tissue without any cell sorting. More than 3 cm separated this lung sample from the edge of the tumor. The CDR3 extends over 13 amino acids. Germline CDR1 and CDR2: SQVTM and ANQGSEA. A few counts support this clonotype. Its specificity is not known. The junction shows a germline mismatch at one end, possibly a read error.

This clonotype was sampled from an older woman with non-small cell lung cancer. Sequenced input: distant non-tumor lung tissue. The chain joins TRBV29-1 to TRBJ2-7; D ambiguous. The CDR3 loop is CSVLDAFSYQQYF. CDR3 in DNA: TGCAGCGTTTTAGACGCATTCTCCTACCAGCAGTACTTC.